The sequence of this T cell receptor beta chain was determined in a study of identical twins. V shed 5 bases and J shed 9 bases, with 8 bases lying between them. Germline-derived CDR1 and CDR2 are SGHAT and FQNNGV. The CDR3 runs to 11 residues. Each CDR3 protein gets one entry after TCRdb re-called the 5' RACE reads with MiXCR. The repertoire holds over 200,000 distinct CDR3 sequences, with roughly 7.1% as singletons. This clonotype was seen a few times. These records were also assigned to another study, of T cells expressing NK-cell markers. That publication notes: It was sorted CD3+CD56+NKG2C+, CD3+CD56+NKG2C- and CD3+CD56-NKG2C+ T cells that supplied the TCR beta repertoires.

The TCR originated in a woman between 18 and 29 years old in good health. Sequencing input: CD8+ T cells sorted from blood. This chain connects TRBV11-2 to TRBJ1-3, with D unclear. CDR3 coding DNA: TGTGCCAGCAGCAGGGAAGGCACCATATATTTT. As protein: CASSREGTIYF.